One and the same sample provided the 18 T cell receptor beta chains below, sequenced in a study of blood T cell repertoires in COVID-19. TCRdb keeps only in-frame clones here, not all; method: immunoSEQ multiplex PCR. Found here are about 200,000 clones, roughly 86% of them singletons; the top ten hold approximately 12%. Material for sequencing was peripheral blood. These receptor sequences come from a woman in her thirties or forties with acute or convalescent COVID-19.

The sample holds a few counts of this clone. V usage is TRBV5-1 and J usage is TRBJ2-3; D is undetermined. Trimming removed 2 bases at V and 2 bases at J, with 6 bases between. The germline CDR1 and CDR2 sequences are SGHRS and YFSETQ. The CDR3 totals 13 residues. The CDR3 nucleotides are TGCGCCAGCAGCTTTACAGTCACAGATACGCAGTATTTT. As protein: CASSFTVTDTQYF.

This clone has only one observation. DNA of the CDR3: TGTGCCAGCGGACACGGGACATTTAATAGCAATCAGCCCCAGCATTTT. This codes for CASGHGTFNSNQPQHF. V usage is TRBV7-8 and J usage is TRBJ1-5, with D perhaps matching TRBD1 (6 bases). This CDR3 is 16 amino acids long. The germline V and J ends were trimmed by 8 bases and 0 bases, with 17 bases remaining between them. Germline CDR1 SGHVS, CDR2 FQNEAQ. The complete variable domain, with remaining parts taken from reference TRBV7-8 and TRBJ1-5, reads GAGVSQSPRYKVAKRGQDVALRCDPISGHVSLFWYQQALGQGPEFLTYFQNEAQLDKSGLPSDRFFAERPEGSVSTLKIQRTQQEDSAVYLCASGHGTFNSNQPQHFGDGTRLSIL.

This clone was seen only once. The CDR3 DNA is TGTGCCAGCAGCTCTGGAGGGGCATCCTACGAGCAGTACTTC. Its protein is CASSSGGASYEQYF. V gene TRBV7-8 combines with J gene TRBJ2-7; possible D gene TRBD2, 6 bases. This CDR3 contains 14 residues. Germline CDR1 reads SGHVS; CDR2 reads FQNEAQ. Deletions cut 4 bases from V and 1 base from J, with 11 bases between.

The chain carries TRBV9 and TRBJ2-3; no definite D call. The germline V and J ends were trimmed by 0 bases and 3 bases, with 11 bases remaining between them. Germline assignment: CDR1 SGDLS and CDR2 YYNGEE. The CDR3 has 15 amino acids. DNA for the CDR3: TGTGCCAGCAGCGTAGCCCCGGCGGAAACAGATACGCAGTATTTT. It is translated as CASSVAPAETDTQYF.

Comments on this clone: One junction end does not reproduce the germline sequence, and a read error may be involved. The V gene is TRBV7-9, the J gene TRBJ1-1; no definite D call. The CDR3 totals 12 residues. CDR1 and CDR2 from the germline V gene are SEHNR and FQNEAQ (reference sequence). CDR3 residues: CASGFMNTEAFF. The DNA for the CDR3 is TGTGCCAGCGGCTTTATGAACACTGAAGCTTTCTTT. Filled out from reference TRBV7-9 and TRBJ1-1, the complete variable domain reads DTGVSQNPRHKITKRGQNVTFRCDPISEHNRLYWYRQTLGQGPEFLTYFQNEAQLEKSRLLSDRFSAERPKGSFSTLEIQRTEQGDSAMYLCASGFMNTEAFFGQGTRLTVV.

At least ten counts were recorded for this clone. The chain recombines TRBV11-2 with TRBJ2-7, with D perhaps matching TRBD1 (5 bases). The V end was cut by 4 bases, the J end by 0 bases, with 10 bases between. Per the germline V gene, CDR1 is SGHAT and CDR2 is FQNNGV. The CDR3 has 14 residues. The CDR3 loop reads CASSSSGFSYEQYF. DNA of the CDR3: TGTGCCAGCAGCTCTTCAGGGTTCTCCTACGAGCAGTACTTC.

J is TRBJ2-1 and V is TRBV6-2 or TRBV6-3; 8 nucleotides agree with TRBD2. The V segment lost 1 base and the J segment 9 bases; nucleotides outside the gene matches: 8. The germline CDR1 and CDR2 sequences are MNHEY and SVGEGT. The CDR3 consists of 15 residues. The CDR3 DNA follows: TGTGCCAGCAGTTACTACGGGGGGACTAGGGCTGAGCAGTTCTTC. Translation gives CASSYYGGTRAEQFF.

Regarding this clone: Compared with germline, one end of the junction differs, possibly owing to a read error. The chain combines TRBV7-2 with TRBJ2-7; D remains unclear. Germline values: CDR1 SGHTA, CDR2 FQGNSA. The CDR3 length is 14 residues. The CDR3 loop is CASSLQSFSNEQYF. For the CDR3, the DNA is TGTGCCAGCAGCTTACAGTCATTCTCCAACGAGCAGTACTTC.

This clone was seen only a few times. This rearrangement joins TRBV18 to TRBJ1-3; D ambiguous. Deletions cut 0 bases from V and 0 bases from J, with 9 bases between. The germline gives CDR1 KGHSH, CDR2 LQKENI. The CDR3 consists of 16 residues. CDR3 amino acids: CASSPPIALSGNTIYF. CDR3 coding DNA: TGTGCCAGCTCACCACCGATAGCACTCTCTGGAAACACCATATATTTT.

The chain joins TRBV7-2 to TRBJ1-3; perhaps TRBD1 as D (5 bases). Germline V gives CDR1 SGHTA, CDR2 FQGNSA. Trimming stripped 3 bases from V and 2 bases from J, with 8 bases between. The CDR3 runs to 14 residues. The CDR3 DNA reads as TGTGCCAGCAGCTTCCCGGGGGCTGGAAACACCATATATTTT. This codes for CASSFPGAGNTIYF.

The chain recombines TRBV5-1 with TRBJ1-1; D ambiguous. The V gene lost 7 bases and the J gene lost 1 base, with 8 bases spanning the gap. This CDR3 contains 12 residues. The germline V gene encodes CDR1 SGHRS and CDR2 YFSETQ. CDR3 sequence: CASGEQNTEAFF. In nucleotides, the CDR3 is TGCGCCAGCGGTGAACAGAACACTGAAGCTTTCTTT.

The chain recombines TRBV5-6 with TRBJ2-7; D unclear. The CDR3 is made up of 12 amino acids. Per the germline V gene, CDR1 is SGHDT and CDR2 is YYEEEE. The V end was cut by 1 base, the J end by 4 bases, with 6 bases between. CDR3 DNA: TGTGCCAGCAGCTTGTCGCGGTACGAGCAGTACTTC. It yields the protein CASSLSRYEQYF.

This chain links TRBV10-2 with TRBJ2-7; 10 nucleotides match TRBD2. Per the germline V gene, CDR1 is WSHSY and CDR2 is SAAADI. The CDR3 has 17 residues. Germline trimming cut 3 bases from V and 0 bases from J; bases unmatched to any gene: 8. The CDR3 is CASSDPSGSRVSYEQYF. The CDR3 nucleotides read TGCGCCAGCAGTGATCCTAGCGGGAGTAGGGTCTCCTACGAGCAGTACTTC.

The chain uses TRBV27 and TRBJ1-2; no reliable D call. Germline V CDR1 and CDR2: MNHEY, SMNVEV (reference sequence). The ends were cut back, 7 bases at V and 8 bases at J, with 14 bases in the middle. The CDR3 extends over 12 amino acids. CDR3 region: CASMNGFGGYTF. In DNA form, the CDR3 reads TGTGCCAGCATGAACGGGTTCGGGGGCTACACCTTC.

The rearrangement uses TRBV11-2 and TRBJ2-7; D may be TRBD2 (5 bases). There are 15 residues in the CDR3. Trimming took 1 base from V and 3 from J, leaving 13 bases between them. Germline V CDR1 and CDR2: SGHAT, FQNNGV. The CDR3 DNA sequence: TGTGCCAGCAGCTTAGGGGAGAAGCCCAACTACGAGCAGTACTTC. Translated, it gives CASSLGEKPNYEQYF.

This clone was picked up a small number of times. This chain links TRBV11-2 with TRBJ2-1, with 8 bases fitting TRBD2. Trimming cost V 7 bases and J 1 base; bases outside gene matches: 6. This CDR3 has 15 residues. Looked up from germline, CDR1 is SGHAT and CDR2 is FQNNGV. The CDR3, as DNA: TGTGCCAGCAACCCCAGCGGGGGATCCTACAATGAGCAGTTCTTC. This codes for CASNPSGGSYNEQFF.

The chain carries TRBV6-4 and TRBJ2-3, with D perhaps matching TRBD1 (5 bases). CDR1 and CDR2 (germline): MRHNA, SNTAGT. The CDR3 consists of 13 residues. Trimming stripped 8 bases from V and 1 base from J, with 10 bases between. The CDR3 region is CASGATRTDTQYF. For the CDR3, the DNA is TGTGCCAGCGGGGCGACGCGCACAGATACGCAGTATTTT.

This clone was detected a few times. This rearrangement joins TRBV5-1 to TRBJ1-3; tentative D call: TRBD1 (5 bases). The germline V and J ends were trimmed by 4 bases and 0 bases, with 17 bases remaining between them. The CDR3 length is 17 residues. Germline V gives CDR1 SGHRS, CDR2 YFSETQ. The CDR3 is CASSRTPDMTSGNTIYF. In DNA form, the CDR3 reads TGCGCCAGCAGCCGTACACCGGACATGACCTCTGGAAACACCATATATTTT.